The source of this T cell receptor (beta chain) is a study of control samples from healthy donors and cancer patients. Repertoires were generated with immunoSEQ multiplex PCR, while TCRdb's copy carries only in-frame clones and drops some. Among approximately 100,000 clones listed, approximately 81% were seen once. The receptor comes from a woman aged 40-49 years in good health. Sequencing was done on a sample of blood.

The DNA of the CDR3 is TGTGCCAGCAGTTTATACAGGCTACACTTAAGTTACGAGCAGTACTTC. Translation gives CASSLYRLHLSYEQYF. The rearrangement uses TRBV27 and TRBJ2-7; the D gene is possibly TRBD1 (5 bases). This CDR3 spans 16 amino acids. CDR1 is MNHEY and CDR2 is SMNVEV in the germline V gene (reference sequence). V shed 1 base and J shed 4 bases, with 17 bases lying between them.